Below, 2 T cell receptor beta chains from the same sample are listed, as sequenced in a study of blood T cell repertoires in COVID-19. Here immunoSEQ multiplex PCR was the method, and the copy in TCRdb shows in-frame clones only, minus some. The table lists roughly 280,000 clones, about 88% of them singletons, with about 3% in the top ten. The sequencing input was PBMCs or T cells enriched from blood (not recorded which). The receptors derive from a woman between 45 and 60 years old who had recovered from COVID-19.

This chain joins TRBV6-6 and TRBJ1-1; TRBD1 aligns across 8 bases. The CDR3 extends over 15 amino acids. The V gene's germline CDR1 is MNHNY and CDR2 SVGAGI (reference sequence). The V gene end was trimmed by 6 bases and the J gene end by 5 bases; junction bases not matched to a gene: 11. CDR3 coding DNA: TGTGCCAGCAGGGACAGGGACAGACAAGGGACTGAAGCTTTCTTT. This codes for CASRDRDRQGTEAFF.

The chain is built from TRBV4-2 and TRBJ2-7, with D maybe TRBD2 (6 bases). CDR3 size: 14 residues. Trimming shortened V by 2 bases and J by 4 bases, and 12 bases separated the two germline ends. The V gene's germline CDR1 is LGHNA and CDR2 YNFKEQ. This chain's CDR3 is CASSQRLGPYEQYF. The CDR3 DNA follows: TGTGCCAGCAGCCAACGACTAGGGCCTTACGAGCAGTACTTC.